This T cell receptor (beta chain) was found in a study of blood T cell repertoires in COVID-19. Study overall: The samples span acute and convalescent COVID-19 from the United States, Italy and Spain. Sample material is recorded as cDNA or gDNA derived from T cells, B-cell-depleted T cells, or PBMCs.

Assignments of participants to cohorts depended upon their own reported clinical history. Profiling relied on immunoSEQ multiplex PCR, and the TCRdb table lists in-frame clones only, not all of them. Seen here are over 300,000 clones, 89% observed once, and the top ten hold roughly a tenth. The junction had 8 bases not matched to a gene; V was cut back by 2 bases and J by 5 bases. The germline CDR1 and CDR2 sequences are MGHDK and SYGVNS. This CDR3 has 16 residues. This clonotype was sampled from a woman between 40 and 55 years old who had recovered from COVID-19. Sequenced: PBMCs or T cells enriched from blood (not recorded which). The rearrangement links TRBV25-1 to TRBJ2-2; 7 bases are a match to TRBD1. This CDR3 is CASSEPGQVRTGELFF. DNA of the CDR3: TGTGCCAGCAGTGAACCCGGACAGGTTAGGACCGGGGAGCTGTTTTTT.